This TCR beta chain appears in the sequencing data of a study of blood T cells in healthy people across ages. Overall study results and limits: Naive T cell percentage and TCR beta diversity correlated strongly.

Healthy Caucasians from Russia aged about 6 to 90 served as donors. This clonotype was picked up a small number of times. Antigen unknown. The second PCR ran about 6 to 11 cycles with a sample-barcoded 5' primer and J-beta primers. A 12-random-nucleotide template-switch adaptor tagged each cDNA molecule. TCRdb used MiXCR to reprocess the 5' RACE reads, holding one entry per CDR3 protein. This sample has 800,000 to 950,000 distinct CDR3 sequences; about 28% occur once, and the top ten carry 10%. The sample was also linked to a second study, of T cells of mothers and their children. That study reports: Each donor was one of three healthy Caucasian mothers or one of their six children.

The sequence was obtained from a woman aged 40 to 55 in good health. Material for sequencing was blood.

Here the CDR3 reads CAIEAGGWGGYTF. The CDR3 coding sequence is TGTGCCATCGAAGCAGGGGGTTGGGGTGGCTACACCTTC. The rearrangement uses TRBV7-9 and TRBJ1-2, with 7 bases matching TRBD1. V was pared by 10 bases and J by 7 bases, with 12 bases of the junction left unmatched. The CDR3 consists of 13 residues. Germline CDR1 SEHNR, CDR2 FQNEAQ (reference sequence).